The rows below give T cell receptor beta chains drawn from one sample of a study of blood T cells in healthy people across ages. TCRdb independently ran MiXCR on the 5' RACE reads; one entry per CDR3 protein. The sample contains 720,000 or so distinct CDR3 sequences, approximately 40% of which appear only once. The sequencing input was blood. The receptors originated from a man older than 75 in good health. CDR3s include the opening cysteine and the closing phenylalanine or tryptophan. The order of the fields is V gene, J gene, CDR3 protein.

TRBV2	TRBJ2-7	CASSEGPSGHSYEQYF
TRBV10-3	TRBJ2-1	CAIRGTVNNEQFF
TRBV12-3/TRBV12-4	TRBJ2-5	CASSRRQGNQETQYF
TRBV7-9	TRBJ1-1	CASSLASGGTEAFF
TRBV6-5	TRBJ2-5	CASSFHGEGTQETQYF
TRBV20-1	TRBJ2-1	CSARVAGDRWNEQFF
TRBV4-1	TRBJ1-4	CASSLTLGGQGGEKLFF
TRBV7-2	TRBJ2-5	CASSRSARALETQYF
TRBV7-8	TRBJ2-1	CASSFRMSGNEQFF
TRBV20-1	TRBJ2-3	CSAKRLDRGTDTQYF
TRBV7-2	TRBJ2-7	CASSPQGVAYEQYF
TRBV28	TRBJ2-5	CASSLVFGTSGRLKQETQYF
TRBV19	TRBJ2-4	CASSMPGSGKNIQYF
TRBV4-3	TRBJ2-6	CASSQLSGRVGANVLTF
TRBV20-1	TRBJ2-3	CSARNALTSTDTQYF
TRBV5-1	TRBJ1-2	CASSLDYSRSNYGYTF
TRBV3-1	.	CASSQDTLSGGSHGGETQYF
TRBV10-2	TRBJ2-5	CASSGGRTPEEQYF
TRBV14	TRBJ2-1	CASSQSLGTDRIWFF
TRBV15	TRBJ2-1	CATSRDRARYSYNEQFF
TRBV24-1	TRBJ2-1	CATSDLSGNERFF
TRBV12-3/TRBV12-4	TRBJ2-1	CASSSRDQQFF
TRBV6-2/TRBV6-3	.	CASSSAGGRQETQYF
TRBV27	TRBJ1-2	CASSSRLRDHLRGGYTF
TRBV7-6	TRBJ2-1	CASSSERVSYNEQFF
TRBV11-3	TRBJ2-1	CASRAAGGNEQFF
TRBV7-6	TRBJ2-1	CASSSPPGQGRNEQFF
TRBV18	TRBJ1-5	CASSPFDGQGDQPQHF
TRBV6-2/TRBV6-3	TRBJ2-6	CASKEERDRSLSGANVPTF
TRBV13	TRBJ2-3	CASSSTTGGTQYF
TRBV7-2	TRBJ2-4	CASSFGTSKNIQYF
TRBV9	TRBJ2-7	CASSVGSGGDYEQYF
TRBV4-3	TRBJ2-3	CASSQEIPRTDGTDTQYF
TRBV7-2	TRBJ2-5	CASSLGDYEETQYF
TRBV7-2	TRBJ2-3	CASSLRHTQYF
TRBV6-6	TRBJ2-5	CASSYSNGGGETQYF
TRBV6-2/TRBV6-3	TRBJ2-5	CASSTTSGSRNEQYF
TRBV7-2	TRBJ2-1	CASSGTREQFF
TRBV5-6	TRBJ2-5	CASSLVRLHRGETQYF
TRBV10-1	TRBJ1-6	CASARDRGSPLHF
TRBV6-5	TRBJ2-5	CASSFRRDNEQYF
TRBV29-1	TRBJ2-2	CSVRDRGQNTGELFF
TRBV20-1	TRBJ2-4	CSARGSQGIIQYF
TRBV3-1	TRBJ2-5	CASSQDSYSGETQYF
TRBV20-1	TRBJ2-7	CSATQGGIPYEQYF
TRBV15	TRBJ2-3	CATSRDRHSSGDTQYF
TRBV6-6	TRBJ2-5	CASRARPLGQETQYF
TRBV4-3	TRBJ2-7	CASSQRLPIGTGTYEQYF
TRBV6-5	TRBJ1-5	CASSYRGSNRPQHF
TRBV15	TRBJ2-5	CATSRVPQETQYF
TRBV7-2	TRBJ1-1	CASSLSPRQNTEAFF
TRBV12-5	TRBJ1-1	CASGFQLNTEAFF
TRBV11-3	TRBJ2-1	CASSLGRQGWYNEQFF
TRBV27	TRBJ2-1	CASSTRPWTGLEETQFF
TRBV6-5	TRBJ2-5	CASSYKPWGATQYF
TRBV27	TRBJ2-3	CASSLTGGGQSDTQYF
TRBV9	TRBJ2-1	CASSVATRGKQFF
TRBV28	TRBJ2-5	CASSLSSEAGGPKEQYF
TRBV20-1	TRBJ2-1	CSARGTNYNEQFF
TRBV6-5	TRBJ2-1	CASSYSAAGGVGNEQFF